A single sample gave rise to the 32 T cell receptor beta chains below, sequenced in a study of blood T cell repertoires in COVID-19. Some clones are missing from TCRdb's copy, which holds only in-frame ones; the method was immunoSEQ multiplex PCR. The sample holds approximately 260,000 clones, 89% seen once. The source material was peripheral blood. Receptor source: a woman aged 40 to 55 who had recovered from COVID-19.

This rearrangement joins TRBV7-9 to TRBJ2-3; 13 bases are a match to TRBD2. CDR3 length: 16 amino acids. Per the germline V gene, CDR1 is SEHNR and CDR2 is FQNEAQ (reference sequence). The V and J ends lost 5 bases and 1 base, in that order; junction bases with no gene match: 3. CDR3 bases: TGTGCCAGCAGCCACGGACTAGCGGGGGGCACAGATACGCAGTATTTT. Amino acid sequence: CASSHGLAGGTDTQYF. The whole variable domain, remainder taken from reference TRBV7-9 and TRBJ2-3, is DTGVSQNPRHKITKRGQNVTFRCDPISEHNRLYWYRQTLGQGPEFLTYFQNEAQLEKSRLLSDRFSAERPKGSFSTLEIQRTEQGDSAMYLCASSHGLAGGTDTQYFGPGTRLTVL.

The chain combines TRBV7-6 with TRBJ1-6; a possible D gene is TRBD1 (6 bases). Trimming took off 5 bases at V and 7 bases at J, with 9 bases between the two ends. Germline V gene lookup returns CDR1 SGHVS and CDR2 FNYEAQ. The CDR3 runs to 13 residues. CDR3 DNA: TGTGCCAGCAGCGGAACAGGGAATTCACCCCTCCACTTT. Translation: CASSGTGNSPLHF.

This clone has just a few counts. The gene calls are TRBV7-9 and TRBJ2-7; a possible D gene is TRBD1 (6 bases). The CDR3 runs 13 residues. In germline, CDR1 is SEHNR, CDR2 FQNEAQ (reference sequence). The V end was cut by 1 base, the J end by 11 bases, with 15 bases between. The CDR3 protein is CASSLESSPGEYF. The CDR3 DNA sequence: TGTGCCAGCAGCTTAGAGTCGTCCCCAGGGGAGTACTTC. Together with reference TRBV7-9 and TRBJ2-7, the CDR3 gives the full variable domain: DTGVSQNPRHKITKRGQNVTFRCDPISEHNRLYWYRQTLGQGPEFLTYFQNEAQLEKSRLLSDRFSAERPKGSFSTLEIQRTEQGDSAMYLCASSLESSPGEYFGPGTRLTVT.

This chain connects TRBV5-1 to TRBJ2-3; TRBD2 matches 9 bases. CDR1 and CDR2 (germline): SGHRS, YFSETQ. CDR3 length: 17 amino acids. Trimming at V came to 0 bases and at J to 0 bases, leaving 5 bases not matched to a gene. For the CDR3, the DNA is TGCGCCAGCAGCTTGGGACTAGCGGCGACTAGCACAGATACGCAGTATTTT. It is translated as CASSLGLAATSTDTQYF.

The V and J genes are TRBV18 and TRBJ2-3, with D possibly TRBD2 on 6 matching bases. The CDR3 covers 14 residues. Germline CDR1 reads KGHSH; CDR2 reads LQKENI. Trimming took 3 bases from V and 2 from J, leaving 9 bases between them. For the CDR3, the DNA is TGTGCCAGCTCACCTGTAGCGGTCACAGATACGCAGTATTTT. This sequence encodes CASSPVAVTDTQYF. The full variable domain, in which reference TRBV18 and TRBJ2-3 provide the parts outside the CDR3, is NAGVMQNPRHLVRRRGQEARLRCSPMKGHSHVYWYRQLPEEGLKFMVYLQKENIIDESGMPKERFSAEFPKEGPSILRIQQVVRGDSAAYFCASSPVAVTDTQYFGPGTRLTVL.

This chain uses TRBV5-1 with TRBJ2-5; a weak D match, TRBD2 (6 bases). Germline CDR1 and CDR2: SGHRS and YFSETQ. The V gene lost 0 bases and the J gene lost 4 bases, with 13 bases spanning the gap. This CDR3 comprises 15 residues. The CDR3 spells CASSLAGGVGETQYF. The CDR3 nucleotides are TGCGCCAGCAGCTTGGCCGGCGGGGTGGGAGAGACCCAGTACTTC.

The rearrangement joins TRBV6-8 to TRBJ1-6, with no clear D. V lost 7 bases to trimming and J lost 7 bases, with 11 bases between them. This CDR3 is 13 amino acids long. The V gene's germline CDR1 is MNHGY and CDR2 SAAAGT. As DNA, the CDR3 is TGTGCCAGCAATAGACTGATCAATTCACCCCTCCACTTT. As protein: CASNRLINSPLHF.

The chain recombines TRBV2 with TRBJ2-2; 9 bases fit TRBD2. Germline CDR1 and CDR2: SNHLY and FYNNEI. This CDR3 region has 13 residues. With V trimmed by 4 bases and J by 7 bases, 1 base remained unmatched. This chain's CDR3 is CASSVREGGELFF. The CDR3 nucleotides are TGTGCCAGCAGTGTGCGGGAGGGCGGGGAGCTGTTTTTT.

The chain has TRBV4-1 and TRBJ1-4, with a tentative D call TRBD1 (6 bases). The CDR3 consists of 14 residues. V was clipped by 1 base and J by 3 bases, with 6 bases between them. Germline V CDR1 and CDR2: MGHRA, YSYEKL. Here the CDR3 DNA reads TGCGCCAGCAGCCAAGGGACAGCTAATGAAAAACTGTTTTTT. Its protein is CASSQGTANEKLFF.

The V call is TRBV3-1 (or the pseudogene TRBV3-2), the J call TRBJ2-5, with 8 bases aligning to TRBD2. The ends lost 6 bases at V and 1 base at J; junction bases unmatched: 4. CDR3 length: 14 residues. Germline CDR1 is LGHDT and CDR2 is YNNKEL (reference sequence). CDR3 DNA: TGTGCCAGCAGGTCGGGGGGGCCCCAAGAGACCCAGTACTTC. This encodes CASRSGGPQETQYF.

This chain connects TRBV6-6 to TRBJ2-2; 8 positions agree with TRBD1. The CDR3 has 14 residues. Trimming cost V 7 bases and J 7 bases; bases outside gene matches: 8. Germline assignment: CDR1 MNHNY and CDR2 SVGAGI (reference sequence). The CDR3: CASIQDREYGELFF. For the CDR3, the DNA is TGTGCCAGCATCCAGGACAGGGAGTACGGGGAGCTGTTTTTT.

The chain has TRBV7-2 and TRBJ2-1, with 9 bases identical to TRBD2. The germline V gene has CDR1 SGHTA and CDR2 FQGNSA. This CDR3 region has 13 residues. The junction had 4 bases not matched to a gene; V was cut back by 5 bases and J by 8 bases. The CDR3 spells CASSQAGGYEQFF. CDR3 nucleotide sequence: TGTGCCAGCAGCCAAGCGGGAGGCTATGAGCAGTTCTTC.

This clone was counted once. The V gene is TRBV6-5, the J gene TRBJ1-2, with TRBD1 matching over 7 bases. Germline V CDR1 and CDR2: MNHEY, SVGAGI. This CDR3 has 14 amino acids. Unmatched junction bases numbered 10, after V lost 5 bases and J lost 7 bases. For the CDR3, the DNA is TGTGCCAGCAGTCCAGCAACAGACAGGGCTGGCTACACCTTC. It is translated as CASSPATDRAGYTF.

The CDR3 bases are TGCGCCAGCACCCCCCCCGGGAGCCACTACGAGCAGTACTTC. Translation: CASTPPGSHYEQYF. V and J are TRBV5-1 and TRBJ2-7; the D gene is possibly TRBD2 (6 bases). The germline gives CDR1 SGHRS, CDR2 YFSETQ. The CDR3 spans 14 residues. Trimming cost V 6 bases and J 3 bases, with 16 bases left between them.

The CDR3 here is CASSKDVTGKGTEAFF. DNA of the CDR3: TGCGCCAGCAGCAAGGACGTTACAGGAAAGGGTACTGAAGCTTTCTTT. V gene TRBV5-1 combines with J gene TRBJ1-1, with a tentative D call TRBD1 (5 bases). The germline V and J ends were trimmed by 4 bases and 5 bases, with 21 bases remaining between them. The CDR3 spans 16 residues. Per the germline V gene, CDR1 is SGHRS and CDR2 is YFSETQ.

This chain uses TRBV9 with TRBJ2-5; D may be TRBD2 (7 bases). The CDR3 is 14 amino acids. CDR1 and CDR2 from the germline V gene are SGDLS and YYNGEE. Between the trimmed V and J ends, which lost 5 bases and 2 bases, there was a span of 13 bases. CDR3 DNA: TGTGCCAGCAGTCTGGAGGGGGGGCAAGAGACCCAGTACTTC. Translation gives CASSLEGGQETQYF.

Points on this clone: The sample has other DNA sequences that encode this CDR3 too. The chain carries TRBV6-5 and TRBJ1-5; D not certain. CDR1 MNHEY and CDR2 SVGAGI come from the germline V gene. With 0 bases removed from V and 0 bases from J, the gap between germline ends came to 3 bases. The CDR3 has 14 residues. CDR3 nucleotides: TGTGCCAGCAGTTACTCCCGTAGCAATCAGCCCCAGCATTTT. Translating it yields CASSYSRSNQPQHF.

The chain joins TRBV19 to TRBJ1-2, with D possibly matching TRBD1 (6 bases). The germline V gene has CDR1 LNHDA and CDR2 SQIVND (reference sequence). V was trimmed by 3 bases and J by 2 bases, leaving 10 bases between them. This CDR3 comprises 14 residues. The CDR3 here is CASSIQGTNYGYTF. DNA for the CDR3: TGTGCCAGTAGTATTCAGGGGACAAACTATGGCTACACCTTC. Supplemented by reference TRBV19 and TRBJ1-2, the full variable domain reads DGGITQSPKYLFRKEGQNVTLSCEQNLNHDAMYWYRQDPGQGLRLIYYSQIVNDFQKGDIAEGYSVSREKKESFPLTVTSAQKNPTAFYLCASSIQGTNYGYTFGSGTRLTVV.

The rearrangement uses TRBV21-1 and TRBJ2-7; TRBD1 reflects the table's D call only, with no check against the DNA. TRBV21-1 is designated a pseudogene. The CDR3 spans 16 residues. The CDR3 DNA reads TGTGCCAGCAGCTCGCATAATCCGGGTAGGGGCTACGAGCAGTACGTC. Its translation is CASSSHNPGRGYEQYV.

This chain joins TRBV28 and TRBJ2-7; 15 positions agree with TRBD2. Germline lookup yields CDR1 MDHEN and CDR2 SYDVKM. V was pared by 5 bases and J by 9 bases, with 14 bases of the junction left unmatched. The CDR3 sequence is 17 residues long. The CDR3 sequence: CASSLRTSGGGPASQYF. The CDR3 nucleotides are TGTGCCAGCAGTCTCAGGACTAGCGGGGGGGGCCCCGCGTCGCAGTACTTC.

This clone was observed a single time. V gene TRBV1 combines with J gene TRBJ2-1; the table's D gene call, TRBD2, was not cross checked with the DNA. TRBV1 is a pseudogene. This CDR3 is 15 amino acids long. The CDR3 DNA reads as TGCACCAGCAGCCCCGGGGATAGTCGGCACAATGAGCAGTTCTTC. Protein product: CTSSPGDSRHNEQFF.

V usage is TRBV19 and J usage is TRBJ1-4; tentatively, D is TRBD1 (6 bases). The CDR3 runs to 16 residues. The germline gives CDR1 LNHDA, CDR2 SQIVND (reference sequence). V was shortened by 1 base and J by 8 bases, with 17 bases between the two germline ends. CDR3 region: CASSIGPGVIGEKLFF. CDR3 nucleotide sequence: TGTGCCAGTAGTATAGGCCCAGGGGTTATAGGCGAAAAACTGTTTTTT.

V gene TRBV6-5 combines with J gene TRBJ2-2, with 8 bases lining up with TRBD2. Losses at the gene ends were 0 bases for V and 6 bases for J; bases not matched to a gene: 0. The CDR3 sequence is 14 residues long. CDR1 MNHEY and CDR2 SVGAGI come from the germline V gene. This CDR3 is CASSYSLAAGELFF. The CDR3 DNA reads TGTGCCAGCAGTTACTCACTAGCGGCCGGGGAGCTGTTTTTT.

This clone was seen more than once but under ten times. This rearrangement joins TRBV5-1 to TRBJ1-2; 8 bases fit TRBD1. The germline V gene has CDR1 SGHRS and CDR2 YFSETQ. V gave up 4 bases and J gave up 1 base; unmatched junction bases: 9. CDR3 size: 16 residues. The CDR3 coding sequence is TGCGCCAGCAGCCCCGCGGGGACAGGAATTAACTATGGCTACACCTTC. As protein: CASSPAGTGINYGYTF.

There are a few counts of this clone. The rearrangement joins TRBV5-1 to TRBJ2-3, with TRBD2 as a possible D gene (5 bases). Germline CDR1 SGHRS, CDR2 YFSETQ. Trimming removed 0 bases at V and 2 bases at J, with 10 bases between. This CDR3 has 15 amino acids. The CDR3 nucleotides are TGCGCCAGCAGCTTGGTTGGCGGGTACACAGATACGCAGTATTTT. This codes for CASSLVGGYTDTQYF. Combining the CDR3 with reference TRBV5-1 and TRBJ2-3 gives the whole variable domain KAGVTQTPRYLIKTRGQQVTLSCSPISGHRSVSWYQQTPGQGLQFLFEYFSETQRNKGNFPGRFSGRQFSNSRSEMNVSTLELGDSALYLCASSLVGGYTDTQYFGPGTRLTVL.

CDR3 nucleotide sequence: TGTGCCAGCAGCCCCTCGACAGGGGTTGATTCACCCCTCCACTTT. Protein product: CASSPSTGVDSPLHF. The chain couples TRBV3-1 (or the pseudogene TRBV3-2) to TRBJ1-6, with 8 bases identical to TRBD1. Trimming at V came to 4 bases and at J to 8 bases, leaving 7 bases not matched to a gene. The CDR3 has 15 residues. Per germline, CDR1 LGHDT and CDR2 YNNKEL (reference sequence).

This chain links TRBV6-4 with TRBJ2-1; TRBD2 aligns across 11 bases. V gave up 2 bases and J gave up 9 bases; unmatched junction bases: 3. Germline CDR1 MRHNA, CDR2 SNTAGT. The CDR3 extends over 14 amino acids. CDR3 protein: CASSDGLAGGEQFF. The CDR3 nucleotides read TGTGCCAGCAGTGACGGTCTAGCGGGGGGTGAGCAGTTCTTC.

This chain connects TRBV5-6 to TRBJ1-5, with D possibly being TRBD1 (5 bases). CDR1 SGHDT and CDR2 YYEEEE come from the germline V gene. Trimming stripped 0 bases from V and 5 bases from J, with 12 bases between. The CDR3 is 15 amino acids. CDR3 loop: CASSLGAGGHQPQHF. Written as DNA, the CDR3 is TGTGCCAGCAGCTTGGGGGCCGGGGGACATCAGCCCCAGCATTTT.

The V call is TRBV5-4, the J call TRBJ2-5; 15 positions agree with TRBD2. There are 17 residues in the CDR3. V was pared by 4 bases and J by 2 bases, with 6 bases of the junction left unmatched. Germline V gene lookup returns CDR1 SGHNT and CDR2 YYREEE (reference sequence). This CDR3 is CASSPGGLAGGQETQYF. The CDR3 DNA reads TGTGCCAGCAGCCCTGGAGGACTAGCGGGGGGGCAAGAGACCCAGTACTTC.

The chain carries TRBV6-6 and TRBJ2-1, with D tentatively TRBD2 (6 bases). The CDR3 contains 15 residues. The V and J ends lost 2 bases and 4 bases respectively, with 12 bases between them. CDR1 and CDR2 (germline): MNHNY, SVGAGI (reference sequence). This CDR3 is CASSYTSLSYNEQFF. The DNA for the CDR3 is TGTGCCAGCAGTTACACTAGCTTAAGTTACAATGAGCAGTTCTTC.

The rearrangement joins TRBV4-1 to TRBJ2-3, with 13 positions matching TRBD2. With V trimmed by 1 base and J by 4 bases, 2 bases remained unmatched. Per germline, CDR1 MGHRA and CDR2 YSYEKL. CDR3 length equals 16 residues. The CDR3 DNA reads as TGCGCCAGCAGCCAAGTGGGGACTAGCGGGGCAGATACGCAGTATTTT. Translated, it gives CASSQVGTSGADTQYF.

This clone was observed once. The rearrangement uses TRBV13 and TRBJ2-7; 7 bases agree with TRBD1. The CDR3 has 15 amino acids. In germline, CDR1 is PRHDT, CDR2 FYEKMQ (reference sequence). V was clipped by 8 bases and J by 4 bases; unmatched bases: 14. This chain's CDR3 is CASRIEGQKVYEQYF. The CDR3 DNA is TGTGCCAGCCGAATCGAGGGACAGAAAGTTTACGAGCAGTACTTC.